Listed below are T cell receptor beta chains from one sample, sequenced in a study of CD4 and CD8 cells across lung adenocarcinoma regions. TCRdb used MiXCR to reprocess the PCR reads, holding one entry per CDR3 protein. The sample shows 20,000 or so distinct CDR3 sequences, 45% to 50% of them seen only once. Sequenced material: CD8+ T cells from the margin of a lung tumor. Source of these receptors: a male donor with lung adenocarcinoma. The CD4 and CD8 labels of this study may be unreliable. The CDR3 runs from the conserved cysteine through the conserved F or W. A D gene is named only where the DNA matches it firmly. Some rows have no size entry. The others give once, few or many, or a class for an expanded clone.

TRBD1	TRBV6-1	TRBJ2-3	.	TGTGCCAGCAACCCAGGGGGCAGTACGCAGTATTTT	CASNPGGSTQYF
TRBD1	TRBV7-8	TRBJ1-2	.	TGTGCCAGCAGCACCGACAGGGGGCGGGCCGGCTACACCTTC	CASSTDRGRAGYTF
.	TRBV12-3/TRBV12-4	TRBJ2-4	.	TGTGCCACGGGGTTGAGAGCAATAAATACGCAGTACTTC	CATGLRAINTQYF
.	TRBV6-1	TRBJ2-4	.	TGTGCCAGCAGTCCGTGGCTCTGGGCCAAAGACACTCAGTACTTC	CASSPWLWAKDTQYF
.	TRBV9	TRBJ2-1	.	TGTGCCAGCAGCGTAGGAACTAGCAATGCAAATGAGCAGTTCTTC	CASSVGTSNANEQFF
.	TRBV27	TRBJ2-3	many	TGTGCCAGCAGTCCCTGGCTGGGCCGAGGCAGCACAGATACGCAGTATTTT	CASSPWLGRGSTDTQYF
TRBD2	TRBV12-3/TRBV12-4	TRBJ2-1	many	TGTGCCAGCACCCTGGTAGCGGGAGGCAACAATGAGCAGTTCTTC	CASTLVAGGNNEQFF
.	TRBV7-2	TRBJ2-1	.	TGTGCCAGCAGCCAGACTAGGGTGGCCTACAATGAGCAGTTCTTC	CASSQTRVAYNEQFF
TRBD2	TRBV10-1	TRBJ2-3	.	TGCGGCGGGGGGGAGGGGGGCCGTGACCCAGATACCCAGTACTTT	CGGGEGGRDPDTQYF
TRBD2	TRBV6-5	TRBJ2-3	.	TGTGCCAGCAGATTAGCGGGAGAGGGAGAGACGCAGTATTTC	CASRLAGEGETQYF